This T cell receptor (beta chain) was found in a study of blood T cell repertoires in COVID-19. TCRdb's table, derived via immunoSEQ multiplex PCR, lists solely in-frame clones and lacks some. This table holds about 190,000 clones, roughly 84% found once. Germline trimming cut 1 base from V and 5 bases from J; bases unmatched to any gene: 13. The CDR3 sequence is 17 residues long. CDR1 is SGHAT and CDR2 is FQNNGV in the germline V gene. The TCR originated in a human donor in a cohort sampled during active COVID-19. Sequencing was done on a sample of peripheral blood. The chain joins TRBV11-2 to TRBJ2-7, with 8 bases matching TRBD1. CDR3 sequence reads: CASSLVRGRTGRDEQYF. The CDR3 DNA is TGTGCCAGCAGCTTAGTAAGGGGGCGGACAGGGCGGGACGAGCAGTACTTC.